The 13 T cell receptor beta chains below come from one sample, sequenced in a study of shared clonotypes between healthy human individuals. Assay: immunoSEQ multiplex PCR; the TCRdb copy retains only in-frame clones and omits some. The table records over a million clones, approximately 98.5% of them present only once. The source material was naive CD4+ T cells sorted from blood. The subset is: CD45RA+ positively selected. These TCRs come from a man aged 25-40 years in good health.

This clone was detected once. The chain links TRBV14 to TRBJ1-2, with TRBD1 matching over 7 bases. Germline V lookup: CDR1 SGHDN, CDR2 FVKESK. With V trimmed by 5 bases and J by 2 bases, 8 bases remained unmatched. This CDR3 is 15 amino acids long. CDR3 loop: CASSETGTVNYGYTF. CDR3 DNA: TGTGCCAGCAGCGAAACCGGGACAGTGAACTATGGCTACACCTTC.

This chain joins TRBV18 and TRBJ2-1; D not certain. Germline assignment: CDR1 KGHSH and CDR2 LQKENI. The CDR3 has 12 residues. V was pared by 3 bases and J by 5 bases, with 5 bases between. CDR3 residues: CASSPLNNEQFF. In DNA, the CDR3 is TGTGCCAGCTCACCCCTAAACAATGAGCAGTTCTTC.

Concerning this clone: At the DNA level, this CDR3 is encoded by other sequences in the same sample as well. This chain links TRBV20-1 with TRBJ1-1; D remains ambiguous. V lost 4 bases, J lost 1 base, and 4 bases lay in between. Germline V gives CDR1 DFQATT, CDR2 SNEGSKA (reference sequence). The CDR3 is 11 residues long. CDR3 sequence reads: CSATGNTEAFF. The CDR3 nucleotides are TGCAGTGCTACCGGGAACACTGAAGCTTTCTTT.

CDR3 sequence (DNA): TGTGCCACCAGCCGTGGATGGGGCACTGGGGCAGAGACCCAGTACTTC. Amino acid sequence: CATSRGWGTGAETQYF. This sequence joins TRBV15 and TRBJ2-5, with D tentatively TRBD1 (5 bases). V was shortened by 5 bases and J by 4 bases, with 20 bases between the two germline ends. Germline V CDR1 and CDR2: LNHNV, YYDKDF (reference sequence). This CDR3 contains 16 residues.

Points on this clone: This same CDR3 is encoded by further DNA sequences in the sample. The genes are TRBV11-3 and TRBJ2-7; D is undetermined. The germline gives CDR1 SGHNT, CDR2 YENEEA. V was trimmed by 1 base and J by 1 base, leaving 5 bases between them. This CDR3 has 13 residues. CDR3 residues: CASSLGQSYEQYF. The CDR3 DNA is TGTGCCAGCAGCTTAGGGCAGTCCTACGAGCAGTACTTC.

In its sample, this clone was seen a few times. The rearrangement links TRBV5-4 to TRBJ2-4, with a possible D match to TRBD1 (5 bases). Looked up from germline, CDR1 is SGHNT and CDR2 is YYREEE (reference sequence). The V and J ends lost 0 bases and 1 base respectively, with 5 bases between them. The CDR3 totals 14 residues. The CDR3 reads CASSLDRAKNIQYF. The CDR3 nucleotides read TGTGCCAGCAGCTTGGACAGGGCCAAAAACATTCAGTACTTC.

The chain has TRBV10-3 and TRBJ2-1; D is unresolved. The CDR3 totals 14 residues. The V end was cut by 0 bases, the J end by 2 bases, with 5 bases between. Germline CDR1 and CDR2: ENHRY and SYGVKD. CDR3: CAISESGAYNEQFF. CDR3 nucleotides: TGTGCCATCAGTGAGTCAGGAGCCTACAATGAGCAGTTCTTC.

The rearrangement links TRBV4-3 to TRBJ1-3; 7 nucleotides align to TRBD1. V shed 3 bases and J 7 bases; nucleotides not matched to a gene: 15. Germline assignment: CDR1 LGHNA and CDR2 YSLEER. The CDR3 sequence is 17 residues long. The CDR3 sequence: CASSHLPGQKVFNTIYF. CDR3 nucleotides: TGCGCCAGCAGCCATTTACCGGGACAGAAGGTCTTCAACACCATATATTTT.

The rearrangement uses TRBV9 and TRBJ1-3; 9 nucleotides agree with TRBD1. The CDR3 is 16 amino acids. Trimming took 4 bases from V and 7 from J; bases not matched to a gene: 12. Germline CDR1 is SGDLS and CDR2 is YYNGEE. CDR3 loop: CASSTSGTGWGNTIYF. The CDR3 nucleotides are TGTGCCAGCAGCACTTCCGGGACAGGGTGGGGTAACACCATATATTTT.

The CDR3, as DNA: TGTGCCAGTAGTATAGATGGCTCTGGGGCCAACGTCCTGACTTTC. This gives the protein CASSIDGSGANVLTF. The chain joins TRBV19 to TRBJ2-6; D gene unclear. The CDR3 sequence is 15 residues long. Germline V lookup: CDR1 LNHDA, CDR2 SQIVND (reference sequence). V was trimmed by 0 bases and J by 0 bases, leaving 3 bases between them.

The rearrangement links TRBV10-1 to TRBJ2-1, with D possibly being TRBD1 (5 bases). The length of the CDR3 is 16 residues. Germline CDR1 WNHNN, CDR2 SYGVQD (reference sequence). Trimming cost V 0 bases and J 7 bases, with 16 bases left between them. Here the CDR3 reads CASSESKGPPKNEQFF. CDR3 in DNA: TGCGCCAGCAGTGAGTCGAAGGGGCCGCCAAAAAATGAGCAGTTCTTC.

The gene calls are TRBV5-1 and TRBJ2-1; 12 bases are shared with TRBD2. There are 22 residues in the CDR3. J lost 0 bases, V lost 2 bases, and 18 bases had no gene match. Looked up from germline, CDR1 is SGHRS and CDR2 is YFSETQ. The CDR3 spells CASSFPSGRGGTPSGSYNEQFF. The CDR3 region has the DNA TGCGCCAGCAGCTTCCCTAGCGGGAGGGGAGGTACCCCTAGTGGCTCCTACAATGAGCAGTTCTTC.

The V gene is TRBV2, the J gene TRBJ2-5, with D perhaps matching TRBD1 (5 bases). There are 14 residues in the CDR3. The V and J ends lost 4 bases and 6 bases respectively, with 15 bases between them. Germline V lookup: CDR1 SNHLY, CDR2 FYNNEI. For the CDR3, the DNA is TGTGCCAGCAGTGGTGGCAGGGTTTATCAGACCCAGTACTTC. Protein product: CASSGGRVYQTQYF. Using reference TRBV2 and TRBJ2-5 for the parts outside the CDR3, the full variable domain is EPEVTQTPSHQVTQMGQEVILRCVPISNHLYFYWYRQILGQKVEFLVSFYNNEISEKSEIFDDQFSVERPDGSNFTLKIRSTKLEDSAMYFCASSGGRVYQTQYFGPGTRLLVL.